The rows below give T cell receptor beta chains drawn from one sample of a study of post-analysis software for immune sequencing data. TCRdb independently ran MiXCR on the PCR reads; one entry per CDR3 protein. The table has fewer than 900,000 distinct CDR3 sequences, 35% to 55% seen once. What was sequenced was blood. The receptors stem from a girl between 5 and 17 years old with multiple sclerosis. Each CDR3 is given with its conserved first and last residue. Fields, in order: CDR3 DNA, CDR3 protein, J gene, CDR3 length, D gene, V gene, clone size. The D gene is left open where the match is weak. Where a row states a size, it is once, few, many or the class of an expanded clone; other rows omit it.

cdr3_nt: TGCAGCGTCGGAAGCGGGAGGGCTAATGAGCAGTTCTTC; cdr3_aa: CSVGSGRANEQFF; j_call: TRBJ2-1; cdr3_length: 13; d_call: TRBD2; v_call: TRBV29-1; clone_size: -
cdr3_nt: TGTGCCAGCAGTTTTGGGACTAGCGTTTCCTACGAGCAGTACTTC; cdr3_aa: CASSFGTSVSYEQYF; j_call: TRBJ2-7; cdr3_length: 15; d_call: TRBD2; v_call: TRBV12-3/TRBV12-4; clone_size: many
cdr3_nt: TGTGCCAGCACCCCTGGGACAGGGGCCAATGAGCAGTTCTTC; cdr3_aa: CASTPGTGANEQFF; j_call: TRBJ2-1; cdr3_length: 14; d_call: TRBD1; v_call: TRBV2; clone_size: -
cdr3_nt: TGCAGTGCTAGATCCATTCAAGCCGGGGGGGATGATGGCTACACCTTC; cdr3_aa: CSARSIQAGGDDGYTF; j_call: TRBJ1-2; cdr3_length: 16; d_call: -; v_call: TRBV20-1; clone_size: -
cdr3_nt: TGTGCCACCAGTGATCCGACCGAAAAGCAGTTCTTC; cdr3_aa: CATSDPTEKQFF; j_call: TRBJ2-1; cdr3_length: 12; d_call: -; v_call: TRBV24-1; clone_size: -
cdr3_nt: TGTGCCAGCTCACCGCGGGGACAGCCTAGCTACGAGCAGTACTTC; cdr3_aa: CASSPRGQPSYEQYF; j_call: TRBJ2-7; cdr3_length: 15; d_call: -; v_call: TRBV18; clone_size: few
cdr3_nt: TGTGCCAGCAGCTTAGAGGTCCCGGCTTATGGCTACACCTTC; cdr3_aa: CASSLEVPAYGYTF; j_call: TRBJ1-2; cdr3_length: 14; d_call: -; v_call: TRBV7-2; clone_size: -
cdr3_nt: TGTGCCGGCAGCTCTACCGTTGGGCAGGGGAACTACGAGCAGTACTTC; cdr3_aa: CAGSSTVGQGNYEQYF; j_call: TRBJ2-7; cdr3_length: 16; d_call: -; v_call: TRBV7-9; clone_size: -
cdr3_nt: TGTGCCAGCAGTTACTCGATCGGAGGTTACGGGGAGCAGTTCTTC; cdr3_aa: CASSYSIGGYGEQFF; j_call: TRBJ2-1; cdr3_length: 15; d_call: -; v_call: TRBV6-5; clone_size: -
cdr3_nt: TGTGCCAGCAGGCCGCAGGGTTTTCTTTATGGCTACACCTTC; cdr3_aa: CASRPQGFLYGYTF; j_call: TRBJ1-2; cdr3_length: 14; d_call: -; v_call: TRBV28; clone_size: few
cdr3_nt: TGTGCCAGCAGCGTAGGGCATTCCTACGAGCAGTACTTC; cdr3_aa: CASSVGHSYEQYF; j_call: TRBJ2-7; cdr3_length: 13; d_call: -; v_call: TRBV9; clone_size: few
cdr3_nt: TGCAGTGCTAGCGGACTCGAGCAGTTCTTC; cdr3_aa: CSASGLEQFF; j_call: TRBJ2-1; cdr3_length: 10; d_call: -; v_call: TRBV20-1; clone_size: -
cdr3_nt: TGTGCCAGCAGCATCGCCGACGGGGGACTAGCCAAAAACATTCAGTACTTC; cdr3_aa: CASSIADGGLAKNIQYF; j_call: TRBJ2-4; cdr3_length: 17; d_call: -; v_call: TRBV7-9; clone_size: -
cdr3_nt: TGTGCCAGCAGCCCGTACAGGGGGCGGGTCAATGAGCAGTTCTTC; cdr3_aa: CASSPYRGRVNEQFF; j_call: TRBJ2-1; cdr3_length: 15; d_call: TRBD1; v_call: TRBV7-3; clone_size: few
cdr3_nt: TGCGCCAGCAGCTCAGGACATAACACAGATACGCAGTATTTT; cdr3_aa: CASSSGHNTDTQYF; j_call: TRBJ2-3; cdr3_length: 14; d_call: -; v_call: TRBV5-1; clone_size: -
cdr3_nt: TGTGCCAGCAGCTGGGGGTGGCCCCAAGGCTACGAGCAGTACTTC; cdr3_aa: CASSWGWPQGYEQYF; j_call: TRBJ2-7; cdr3_length: 15; d_call: -; v_call: TRBV7-2; clone_size: -
cdr3_nt: TGTGCCACCAGCAGAGGGGGGGCAACAGATACGCAGTATTTT; cdr3_aa: CATSRGGATDTQYF; j_call: TRBJ2-3; cdr3_length: 14; d_call: -; v_call: TRBV15; clone_size: -
cdr3_nt: TGTGCCAGCAGCCTCGGACAGGGGGCGCCTAACTATGGCTACACCTTC; cdr3_aa: CASSLGQGAPNYGYTF; j_call: TRBJ1-2; cdr3_length: 16; d_call: TRBD1; v_call: TRBV7-9; clone_size: -
cdr3_nt: TGCGCCAGCAGCCAACCCCCCCTATCAGATGAGCAGTTCTTC; cdr3_aa: CASSQPPLSDEQFF; j_call: TRBJ2-1; cdr3_length: 14; d_call: -; v_call: TRBV4-1; clone_size: -
cdr3_nt: TGCGCCAGCAGCTTGGGTGTCGGTACTAGAGGGGTCTACGAGCAGTACTTC; cdr3_aa: CASSLGVGTRGVYEQYF; j_call: TRBJ2-7; cdr3_length: 17; d_call: -; v_call: TRBV5-1; clone_size: few
cdr3_nt: TGTGCCAGCAGCTTGACTAGCGGGAGGGCCTACGAGCAGTACTTC; cdr3_aa: CASSLTSGRAYEQYF; j_call: TRBJ2-7; cdr3_length: 15; d_call: TRBD2; v_call: TRBV5-6; clone_size: few
cdr3_nt: TGCAGTGCTAGAGATCACATTAGCAATGAGCAGTTCTTC; cdr3_aa: CSARDHISNEQFF; j_call: TRBJ2-1; cdr3_length: 13; d_call: -; v_call: TRBV20-1; clone_size: few
cdr3_nt: TGTGCCAGCACCGCTACAGGGGAGGACACTGAAGCTTTCTTT; cdr3_aa: CASTATGEDTEAFF; j_call: TRBJ1-1; cdr3_length: 14; d_call: TRBD1; v_call: TRBV12-3/TRBV12-4; clone_size: -
cdr3_nt: TGTGCCACCGGGTTCGGGACAACCCCCTACAATGAGCAGTTCTTC; cdr3_aa: CATGFGTTPYNEQFF; j_call: TRBJ2-1; cdr3_length: 15; d_call: -; v_call: TRBV24-1; clone_size: -
cdr3_nt: TGTGCCAGCAGCTCCAGGACTATCGGGACTCTGGCCGAGCAGTACTTC; cdr3_aa: CASSSRTIGTLAEQYF; j_call: TRBJ2-7; cdr3_length: 16; d_call: -; v_call: TRBV7-8; clone_size: -
cdr3_nt: TGTGCCAGCGGAAGTGGAGGGGGCAATGGCTACACCTTC; cdr3_aa: CASGSGGGNGYTF; j_call: TRBJ1-2; cdr3_length: 13; d_call: TRBD1; v_call: TRBV9; clone_size: few
cdr3_nt: TGTGCCAGCAGCTTATTCGGGACAGCGAATGAAAAACTGTTTTTT; cdr3_aa: CASSLFGTANEKLFF; j_call: TRBJ1-4; cdr3_length: 15; d_call: TRBD1; v_call: TRBV7-2; clone_size: -
cdr3_nt: TGCAGCGTTGAACGCTATGAGCAGTTCTTC; cdr3_aa: CSVERYEQFF; j_call: TRBJ2-1; cdr3_length: 10; d_call: -; v_call: TRBV29-1; clone_size: few
cdr3_nt: TGTGCCAGCAGCTTACCAAACACAGCTAACTATGGCTACACCTTC; cdr3_aa: CASSLPNTANYGYTF; j_call: TRBJ1-2; cdr3_length: 15; d_call: -; v_call: TRBV5-4; clone_size: few
cdr3_nt: TGTGCCAGCAGTTTAGGAACTAGCTCTCGGGGAGAGACCCAGTACTTC; cdr3_aa: CASSLGTSSRGETQYF; j_call: TRBJ2-5; cdr3_length: 16; d_call: -; v_call: TRBV12-3/TRBV12-4; clone_size: few